The 25 T cell receptor beta chains presented below share a single source sample, sequenced in a study of PD-L1 blockade in urothelial cancer. Documented time point: peripheral blood 6 weeks after treatment start. Data came from immunoSEQ multiplex PCR; TCRdb stores just in-frame clones and leaves some out. The sample records approximately 91,000 clones, approximately 82% being singletons. The sequencing used PBMCs, collected around atezolizumab (anti-PD-L1) treatment. The source is a man aged 65 to 79 with urothelial cancer.

The gene calls are TRBV2 and TRBJ1-1; no clear D. This CDR3 has 12 residues. The V end was cut by 7 bases, the J end by 10 bases, with 16 bases between. Per germline, CDR1 SNHLY and CDR2 FYNNEI. Written as DNA, the CDR3 is TGTGCCAGCACCCCCGAGCCTATCGGAGCTTTCTTT. Amino acids: CASTPEPIGAFF.

The V and J genes are TRBV5-1 and TRBJ2-5; D is unresolved. V lost 2 bases to trimming and J lost 1 base, with 9 bases between them. CDR1 SGHRS and CDR2 YFSETQ come from the germline V gene. The CDR3 is made up of 14 amino acids. The CDR3 loop is CASSLNTAQETQYF. The CDR3 DNA sequence: TGCGCCAGCAGCTTAAACACAGCCCAAGAGACCCAGTACTTC. Complete variable domain (other parts from reference TRBV5-1 and TRBJ2-5): KAGVTQTPRYLIKTRGQQVTLSCSPISGHRSVSWYQQTPGQGLQFLFEYFSETQRNKGNFPGRFSGRQFSNSRSEMNVSTLELGDSALYLCASSLNTAQETQYFGPGTRLLVL.

V and J are TRBV19 and TRBJ1-1; no reliable D call. Between the trimmed V and J ends, which lost 0 bases and 11 bases, there was a span of 19 bases. The germline V gene has CDR1 LNHDA and CDR2 SQIVND (reference sequence). The CDR3 consists of 15 residues. CDR3 region: CASSIDWVQQVWAFF. The CDR3 DNA reads TGTGCCAGTAGTATAGATTGGGTACAGCAAGTGTGGGCTTTCTTT.

CDR3: CASSQGLAGGPRELFF. As DNA, the CDR3 is TGCGCCAGCAGCCAAGGCCTAGCGGGAGGGCCCCGGGAGCTGTTTTTT. The J gene is TRBJ2-2, the V gene TRBV4-1; 12 bases fit TRBD2. There are 16 residues in the CDR3. Per the germline V gene, CDR1 is MGHRA and CDR2 is YSYEKL. The ends lost 1 base at V and 9 bases at J; junction bases unmatched: 6.

The V and J genes are TRBV10-1 and TRBJ1-2; 10 bases match TRBD1. The CDR3 is 14 amino acids. V trimming: 5 bases; J trimming: 8 bases; junction bases outside the gene matches: 8. Germline CDR1 WNHNN, CDR2 SYGVQD (reference sequence). In nucleotides, the CDR3 is TGCGCCAGCAGTCCTGGGACAGGGGAGTCGGGCTACACCTTC. Its protein is CASSPGTGESGYTF.

The chain has TRBV21-1 and TRBJ1-1; no check of the table's D call, TRBD1, against the DNA was made. TRBV21-1 is labeled a pseudogene. This CDR3 comprises 15 residues. This chain's CDR3 is CASSAQGTMNTEAFF. CDR3 in DNA: TGTGCCAGCAGCGCCCAGGGGACCATGAACACTGAAGCTTTCTTT.

The V gene is TRBV19, the J gene TRBJ2-7; the match to TRBD1 covers 10 bases. The V gene's germline CDR1 is LNHDA and CDR2 SQIVND (reference sequence). The V gene end was trimmed by 3 bases and the J gene end by 7 bases; junction bases not matched to a gene: 9. The CDR3 has 15 residues. The CDR3 coding sequence is TGTGCCAGTAGTATGACCGAGACAGGGGGCCATGAGCAGTACTTC. This translates into CASSMTETGGHEQYF.

V gene TRBV7-9 combines with J gene TRBJ1-5, with 9 bases matching TRBD1. The CDR3 consists of 14 residues. CDR1 SEHNR and CDR2 FQNEAQ come from the germline V gene (reference sequence). V gave up 10 bases and J gave up 5 bases; unmatched junction bases: 9. The CDR3 here is CAIQGASWDQPQHF. DNA of the CDR3: TGTGCCATACAGGGGGCGTCCTGGGATCAGCCCCAGCATTTT.

The chain employs TRBV11-2 and TRBJ2-3; a weak D match, TRBD1 (5 bases). V lost 1 base and J lost 4, with 9 bases in between. Germline-derived CDR1 and CDR2 are SGHAT and FQNNGV. CDR3 length: 14 residues. The CDR3 coding sequence is TGTGCCAGCAGCTTAGGGGGCCGGGCAGATACGCAGTATTTT. As protein: CASSLGGRADTQYF.

CDR3 sequence: CASRAGARDGYTF. The CDR3 coding sequence is TGTGCCAGCAGGGCAGGGGCCCGGGATGGCTACACCTTC. The chain uses TRBV9 and TRBJ1-2, with D possibly TRBD1 on 6 matching bases. Trimming stripped 5 bases from V and 6 bases from J, with 14 bases between. This CDR3 has 13 residues. CDR1 is SGDLS, CDR2 YYNGEE, per germline.

The rearrangement joins TRBV29-1 to TRBJ1-4; 9 bases agree with TRBD1. This CDR3 contains 13 residues. J was trimmed by 7 bases and V by 4 bases; bases with no gene match: 4. Germline V gives CDR1 SQVTM, CDR2 ANQGSEA. This chain's CDR3 is CSVAGTGSEKLFF. CDR3 in DNA: TGCAGCGTTGCCGGGACAGGGAGTGAAAAACTGTTTTTT.

In its sample, this clone was seen once. This sequence joins TRBV7-2 and TRBJ2-7; TRBD2 might be the D (6 bases). The CDR3 runs to 14 residues. Germline assignment: CDR1 SGHTA and CDR2 FQGNSA. V lost 5 bases to trimming and J lost 6 bases, with 17 bases between them. The DNA of the CDR3 is TGTGCCAGCAGCCCCGTGGGGGGAATGGGCGAGCAGTACTTC. Protein: CASSPVGGMGEQYF. Filled out from reference TRBV7-2 and TRBJ2-7, the complete variable domain reads GAGVSQSPSNKVTEKGKDVELRCDPISGHTALYWYRQSLGQGLEFLIYFQGNSAPDKSGLPSDRFSAERTGGSVSTLTIQRTQQEDSAVYLCASSPVGGMGEQYFGPGTRLTVT.

This CDR3 reads CASSLAGGDTEAFF. Here the CDR3 DNA reads TGTGCCAGCAGCTTGGCAGGGGGAGACACTGAAGCTTTCTTT. The genes are TRBV11-2 and TRBJ1-1; 7 bases match TRBD1. CDR1 SGHAT and CDR2 FQNNGV come from the germline V gene. Trimming removed 3 bases from V and 3 bases from J; junction bases left unmatched: 4. This CDR3 has 14 amino acids.

The chain uses TRBV7-6 and TRBJ2-5; D may be TRBD2 (7 bases). The CDR3 has 14 amino acids. CDR1 is SGHVS and CDR2 is FNYEAQ in the germline V gene. Trimming shortened V by 2 bases and J by 4 bases, and 11 bases separated the two germline ends. The CDR3 sequence: CASSLFGGLETQYF. Written as DNA, the CDR3 is TGTGCCAGCAGCTTATTCGGGGGGCTAGAGACCCAGTACTTC. Full variable domain (missing parts from reference TRBV7-6 and TRBJ2-5): GAGVSQSPRYKVTKRGQDVALRCDPISGHVSLYWYRQALGQGPEFLTYFNYEAQQDKSGLPNDRFSAERPEGSISTLTIQRTEQRDSAMYRCASSLFGGLETQYFGPGTRLLVL.

The chain uses TRBV6-5 and TRBJ1-1; maybe TRBD1 (6 bases). This CDR3 has 13 amino acids. Germline V gene data show CDR1 as MNHEY and CDR2 as SVGAGI. V was shortened by 7 bases and J by 8 bases, with 17 bases between the two germline ends. CDR3 sequence reads: CASTQDSPEEAFF. DNA of the CDR3: TGTGCCAGCACCCAGGACAGTCCAGAAGAAGCTTTCTTT.

J is TRBJ2-1 and V is TRBV29-1, with no clear D. CDR1 and CDR2 (germline): SQVTM, ANQGSEA. The V end was cut by 2 bases, the J end by 6 bases, with 8 bases between. This CDR3 comprises 12 residues. The CDR3 here is CSVEPHVNEQFF. The DNA for the CDR3 is TGCAGCGTTGAACCACATGTCAATGAGCAGTTCTTC.

V and J are TRBV9 and TRBJ1-2; a possible D gene is TRBD1 (5 bases). V lost 0 bases, J lost 2 bases, and 11 bases lay in between. The germline V gene encodes CDR1 SGDLS and CDR2 YYNGEE. The CDR3 spans 15 residues. The CDR3 spells CASSVGSGGNYGYTF. Written as DNA, the CDR3 is TGTGCCAGCAGCGTAGGTTCGGGGGGAAACTATGGCTACACCTTC.

Worth noting for this clone: The junction departs from germline at one end; a sequencing error may be responsible. This chain links TRBV2 with TRBJ2-5; possible D gene TRBD2, 6 bases. The CDR3 consists of 13 residues. In germline, CDR1 is SNHLY, CDR2 FYNNEI. The DNA of the CDR3 is TGTGCCAGCAGTGAACTTGCTAGGCGGAGGGGAGACTTC. This gives the protein CASSELARRRGDF.

This chain joins TRBV4-1 and TRBJ2-5; TRBD1 might be the D (5 bases). V was clipped by 4 bases and J by 3 bases, with 15 bases between them. The germline V gene has CDR1 MGHRA and CDR2 YSYEKL. The CDR3 consists of 15 residues. The CDR3, as DNA: TGCGCCAGCAGCCTCACGAAAAGGGGCGAAGAGACCCAGTACTTC. Protein: CASSLTKRGEETQYF.

This clone was counted only a few times. The chain has TRBV7-2 and TRBJ1-2; 8 nucleotides agree with TRBD1. The germline V gene has CDR1 SGHTA and CDR2 FQGNSA. This CDR3 has 15 amino acids. V lost 0 bases, J lost 3 bases, and 3 bases stayed unmatched. The CDR3: CASSLAQGAHYGYTF. CDR3 nucleotide sequence: TGTGCCAGCAGCTTAGCTCAGGGGGCACACTATGGCTACACCTTC. The variable domain in full, completed from reference TRBV7-2 and TRBJ1-2, reads GAGVSQSPSNKVTEKGKDVELRCDPISGHTALYWYRQSLGQGLEFLIYFQGNSAPDKSGLPSDRFSAERTGGSVSTLTIQRTQQEDSAVYLCASSLAQGAHYGYTFGSGTRLTVV.

The chain combines TRBV10-3 with TRBJ1-1; D is possibly TRBD1 (5 bases). Deletions cut 2 bases from V and 4 bases from J, with 8 bases between. CDR1 and CDR2 (germline): ENHRY, SYGVKD. This CDR3 has 13 amino acids. CDR3 sequence (DNA): TGTGCCATCAGTGAGGCAGGGTTCACTGAAGCTTTCTTT. It specifies CAISEAGFTEAFF.

V usage is TRBV6-5 and J usage is TRBJ1-5, with 7 bases matching TRBD1. J lost 7 bases, V lost 4 bases, and 7 bases had no gene match. The CDR3 runs 14 residues. CDR1 MNHEY and CDR2 SVGAGI come from the germline V gene. CDR3: CASSSDRVGQPQHF. CDR3 DNA sequence: TGTGCCAGCAGTTCTGACAGGGTAGGACAGCCCCAGCATTTT.

The chain combines TRBV5-6 with TRBJ2-1; D not certain. V lost 4 bases and J lost 5, with 4 bases in between. The CDR3 consists of 11 residues. Germline V gene data show CDR1 as SGHDT and CDR2 as YYEEEE. The CDR3 DNA follows: TGTGCCAGCAGCCTAAACAATGAGCAGTTCTTC. Translated, it gives CASSLNNEQFF.

The chain carries TRBV11-3 and TRBJ2-1; 9 bases line up with TRBD1. The V gene end was trimmed by 4 bases and the J gene end by 7 bases; junction bases not matched to a gene: 8. This CDR3 region has 15 residues. Germline CDR1 reads SGHNT; CDR2 reads YENEEA. CDR3 loop: CASSYPGQGGNEQFF. CDR3 DNA sequence: TGTGCCAGCAGCTATCCGGGACAGGGTGGAAATGAGCAGTTCTTC.

This CDR3 reads CASSLTGTVQETQYF. Written as DNA, the CDR3 is TGCGCCAGCAGCCTCACCGGGACAGTCCAAGAGACCCAGTACTTC. This chain joins TRBV4-1 and TRBJ2-5; TRBD1 agrees at 7 bases. The germline V gene encodes CDR1 MGHRA and CDR2 YSYEKL. V lost 4 bases, J lost 1 base, and 6 bases stayed unmatched. The CDR3 extends over 15 amino acids.